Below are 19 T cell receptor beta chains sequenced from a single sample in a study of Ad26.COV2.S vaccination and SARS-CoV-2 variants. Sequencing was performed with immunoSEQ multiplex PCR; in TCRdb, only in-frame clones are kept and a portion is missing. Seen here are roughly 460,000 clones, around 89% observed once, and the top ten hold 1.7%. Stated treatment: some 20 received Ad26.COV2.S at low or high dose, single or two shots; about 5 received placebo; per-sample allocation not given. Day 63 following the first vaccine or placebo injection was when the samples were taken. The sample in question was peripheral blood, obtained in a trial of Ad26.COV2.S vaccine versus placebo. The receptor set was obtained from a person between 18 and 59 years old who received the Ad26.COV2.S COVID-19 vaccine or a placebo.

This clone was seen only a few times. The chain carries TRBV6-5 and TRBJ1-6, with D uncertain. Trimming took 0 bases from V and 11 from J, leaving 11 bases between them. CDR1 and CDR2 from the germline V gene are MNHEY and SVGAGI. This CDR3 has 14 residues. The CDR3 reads CASSYSGREAPLHF. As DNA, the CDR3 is TGTGCCAGCAGTTACTCTGGCAGAGAAGCACCCCTCCACTTT.

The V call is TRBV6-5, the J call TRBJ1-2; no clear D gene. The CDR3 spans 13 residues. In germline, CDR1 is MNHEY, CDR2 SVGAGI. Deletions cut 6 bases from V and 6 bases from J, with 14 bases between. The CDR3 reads CASRLAGLNGYTF. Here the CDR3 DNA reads TGTGCCAGCAGGTTAGCAGGACTAAATGGCTACACCTTC.

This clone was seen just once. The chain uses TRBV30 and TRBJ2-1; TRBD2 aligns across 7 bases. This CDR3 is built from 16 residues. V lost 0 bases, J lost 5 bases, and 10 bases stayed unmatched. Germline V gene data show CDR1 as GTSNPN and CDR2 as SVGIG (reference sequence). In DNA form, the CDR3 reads TGTGCCTGGAGTGTACTCGGGCTAGCGGAACACAATGAGCAGTTCTTC. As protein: CAWSVLGLAEHNEQFF.

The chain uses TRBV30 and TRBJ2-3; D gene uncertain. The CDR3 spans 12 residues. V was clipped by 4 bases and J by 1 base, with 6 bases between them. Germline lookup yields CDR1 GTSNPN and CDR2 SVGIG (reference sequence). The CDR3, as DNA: TGTGCCTGGATGGCTGGCACAGATACGCAGTATTTT. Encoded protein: CAWMAGTDTQYF. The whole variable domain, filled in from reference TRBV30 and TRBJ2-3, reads SQTIHQWPATLVQPVGSPLSLECTVEGTSNPNLYWYRQAAGRGLQLLFYSVGIGQISSEVPQNLSASRPQDRQFILSSKKLLLSDSGFYLCAWMAGTDTQYFGPGTRLTVL.

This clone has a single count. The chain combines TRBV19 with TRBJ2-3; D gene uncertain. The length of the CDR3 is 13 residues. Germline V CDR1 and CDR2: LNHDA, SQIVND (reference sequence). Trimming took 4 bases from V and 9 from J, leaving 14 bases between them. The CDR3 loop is CASSTSGVHTQYF. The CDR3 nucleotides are TGTGCCAGTAGTACTTCTGGGGTTCACACGCAGTATTTT. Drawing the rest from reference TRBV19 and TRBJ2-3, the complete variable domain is DGGITQSPKYLFRKEGQNVTLSCEQNLNHDAMYWYRQDPGQGLRLIYYSQIVNDFQKGDIAEGYSVSREKKESFPLTVTSAQKNPTAFYLCASSTSGVHTQYFGPGTRLTVL.

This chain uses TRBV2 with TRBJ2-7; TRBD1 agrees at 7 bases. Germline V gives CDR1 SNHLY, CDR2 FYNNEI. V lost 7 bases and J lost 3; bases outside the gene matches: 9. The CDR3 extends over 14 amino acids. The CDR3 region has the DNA TGTGCCAGCACTATAACCGGGACAGACTACGAGCAGTACTTC. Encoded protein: CASTITGTDYEQYF.

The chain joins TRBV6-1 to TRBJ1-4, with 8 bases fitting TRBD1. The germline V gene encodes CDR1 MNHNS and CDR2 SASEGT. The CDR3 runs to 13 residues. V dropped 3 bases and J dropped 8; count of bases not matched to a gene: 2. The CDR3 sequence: CASSDRGREKLFF. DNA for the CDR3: TGTGCCAGCAGTGACAGGGGGCGCGAAAAACTGTTTTTT.

CDR3 DNA: TGTGCCAGCAGCCAAGGGACAGGTTTTCAGAGGGGGCAGTTCTTC. As protein: CASSQGTGFQRGQFF. The V call is TRBV7-6, the J call TRBJ2-1; 8 bases fit TRBD1. The CDR3 is made up of 15 amino acids. The germline V gene has CDR1 SGHVS and CDR2 FNYEAQ. Trimming removed 5 bases from V and 12 bases from J; junction bases left unmatched: 15.

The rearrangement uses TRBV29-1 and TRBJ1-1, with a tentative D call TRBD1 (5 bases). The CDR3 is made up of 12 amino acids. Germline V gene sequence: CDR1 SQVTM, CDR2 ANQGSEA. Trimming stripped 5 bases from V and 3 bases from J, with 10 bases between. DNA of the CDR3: TGCAGCGTTTTATCACAGGACACTGAAGCTTTCTTT. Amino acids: CSVLSQDTEAFF.

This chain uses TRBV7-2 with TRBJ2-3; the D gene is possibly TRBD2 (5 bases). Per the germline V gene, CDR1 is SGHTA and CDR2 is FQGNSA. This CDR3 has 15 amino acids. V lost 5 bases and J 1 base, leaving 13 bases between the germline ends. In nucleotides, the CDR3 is TGTGCCAGCAGCCTCTCGGGGTTACGCACAGATACGCAGTATTTT. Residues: CASSLSGLRTDTQYF.

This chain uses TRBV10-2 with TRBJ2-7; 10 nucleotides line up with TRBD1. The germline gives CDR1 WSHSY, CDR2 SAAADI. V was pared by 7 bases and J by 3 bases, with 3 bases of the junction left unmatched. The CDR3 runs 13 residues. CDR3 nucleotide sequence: TGCGCCAGCACACGGACAGGGGGCTACGAGCAGTACTTC. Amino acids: CASTRTGGYEQYF.

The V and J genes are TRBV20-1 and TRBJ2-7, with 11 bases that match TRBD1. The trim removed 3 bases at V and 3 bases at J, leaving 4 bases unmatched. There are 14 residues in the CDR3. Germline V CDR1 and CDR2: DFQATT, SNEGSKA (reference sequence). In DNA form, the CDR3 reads TGCAGTGCTAGTGCCGGGACAGGGGGCTACGAGCAGTACTTC. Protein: CSASAGTGGYEQYF.

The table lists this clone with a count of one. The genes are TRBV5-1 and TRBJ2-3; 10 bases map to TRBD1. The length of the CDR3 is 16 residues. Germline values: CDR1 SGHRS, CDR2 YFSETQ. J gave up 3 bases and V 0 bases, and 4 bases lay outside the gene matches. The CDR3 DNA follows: TGCGCCAGCAGCTTGGGGGACAGGGGTTTGACAGATACGCAGTATTTT. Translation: CASSLGDRGLTDTQYF.

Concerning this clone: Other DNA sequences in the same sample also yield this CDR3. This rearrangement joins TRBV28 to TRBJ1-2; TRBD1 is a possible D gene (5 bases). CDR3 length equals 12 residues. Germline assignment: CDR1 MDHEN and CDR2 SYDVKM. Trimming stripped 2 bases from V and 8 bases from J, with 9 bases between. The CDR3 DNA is TGTGCCAGCAGTTTAGGGGGGTGGGGCTACACCTTC. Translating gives CASSLGGWGYTF.

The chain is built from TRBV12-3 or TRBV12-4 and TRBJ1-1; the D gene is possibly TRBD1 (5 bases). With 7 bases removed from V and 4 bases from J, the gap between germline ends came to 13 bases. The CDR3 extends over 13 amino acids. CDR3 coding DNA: TGTGCCAGCACCACGACAGAAGGCACTGAAGCTTTCTTT. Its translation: CASTTTEGTEAFF.

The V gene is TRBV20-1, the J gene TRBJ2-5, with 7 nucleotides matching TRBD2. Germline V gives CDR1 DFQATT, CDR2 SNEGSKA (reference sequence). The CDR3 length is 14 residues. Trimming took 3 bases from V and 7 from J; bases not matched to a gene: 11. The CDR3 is CSASSGRGTVTQYF. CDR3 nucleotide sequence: TGCAGTGCTAGTAGCGGGCGGGGAACGGTGACCCAGTACTTC.

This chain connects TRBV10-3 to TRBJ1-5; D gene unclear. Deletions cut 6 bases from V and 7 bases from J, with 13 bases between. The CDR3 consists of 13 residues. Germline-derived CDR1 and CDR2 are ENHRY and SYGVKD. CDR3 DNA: TGTGCCATCAGACCAGGTTCGGGCCAGCCCCAGCATTTT. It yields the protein CAIRPGSGQPQHF.

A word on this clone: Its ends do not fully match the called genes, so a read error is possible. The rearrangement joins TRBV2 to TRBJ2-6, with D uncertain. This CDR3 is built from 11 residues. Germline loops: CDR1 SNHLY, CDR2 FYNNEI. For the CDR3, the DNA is TGTGCCAGGAGTGGGGCCAACGTCCTGACTTTC. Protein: CARSGANVLTF.

CDR3 sequence reads: CAISGGQGGSNQPQHF. The CDR3 DNA follows: TGTGCCATCAGTGGGGGACAGGGGGGTAGCAATCAGCCCCAGCATTTT. The chain uses TRBV10-3 and TRBJ1-5; 11 bases agree with TRBD1. This CDR3 contains 16 residues. Germline-derived CDR1 and CDR2 are ENHRY and SYGVKD. J gave up 0 bases and V 4 bases, and 2 bases lay outside the gene matches.